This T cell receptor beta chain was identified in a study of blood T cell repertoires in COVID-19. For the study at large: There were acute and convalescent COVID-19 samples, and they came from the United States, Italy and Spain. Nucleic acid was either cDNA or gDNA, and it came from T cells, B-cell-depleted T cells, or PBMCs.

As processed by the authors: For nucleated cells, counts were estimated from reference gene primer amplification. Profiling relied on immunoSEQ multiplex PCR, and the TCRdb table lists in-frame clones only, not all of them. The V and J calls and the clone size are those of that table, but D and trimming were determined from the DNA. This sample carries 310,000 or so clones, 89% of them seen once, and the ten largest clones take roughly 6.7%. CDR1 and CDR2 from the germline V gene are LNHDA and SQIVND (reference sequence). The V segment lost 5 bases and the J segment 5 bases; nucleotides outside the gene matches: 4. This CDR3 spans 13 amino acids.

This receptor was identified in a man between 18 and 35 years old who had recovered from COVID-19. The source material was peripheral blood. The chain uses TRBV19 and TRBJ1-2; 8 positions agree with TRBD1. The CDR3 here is CASSPDRVYGYTF. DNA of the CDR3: TGTGCCAGTAGTCCGGACAGGGTATATGGCTACACCTTC.